Each of the 18 T cell receptor beta chains below was sequenced from the same sample in a study of blood T cell dynamics during melanoma immunotherapy. The data were produced by immunoSEQ multiplex PCR, yet TCRdb's version contains in-frame clones alone and is incomplete. The table includes 7,000 to 8,500 clones, 88% detected once. Noted time point: week 3, after first cycle of checkpoint inhibitor. The source material was blood, sampled from a patient treated with checkpoint blockade. Receptors originate from a human donor with melanoma.

This chain joins TRBV28 and TRBJ2-5, with 8 bases fitting TRBD1. The CDR3 is made up of 14 amino acids. The junction had 10 bases not matched to a gene; V was cut back by 2 bases and J by 11 bases. The germline CDR1 and CDR2 sequences are MDHEN and SYDVKM. The CDR3 region has the DNA TGTGCCAGCAGTTTAGTGCAGGGGGCGAGAGAGCAGTACTTC. This encodes CASSLVQGAREQYF.

The rearrangement joins TRBV9 to TRBJ2-5, with D hard to call. The J call is in doubt because the DNA end fits TRBJ2-7 better. The CDR3 contains 14 residues. Germline V gene lookup returns CDR1 SGDLS and CDR2 YYNGEE. As DNA, the CDR3 is TGTGCCAGCAGCGTAGAGGCAGGTCCCTACGAGCAGTACTTC. This codes for CASSVEAGPYEQYF.

The gene calls are TRBV9 and TRBJ2-7; D may correspond to TRBD1 or TRBD2 (6 bases each). The CDR3 has 14 amino acids. Trimming removed 0 bases from V and 6 bases from J, with 13 bases in between. The germline V gene encodes CDR1 SGDLS and CDR2 YYNGEE. This CDR3 is CASSVGLQGGEQYF. The CDR3 nucleotides are TGTGCCAGCAGCGTAGGGCTACAGGGAGGCGAGCAGTACTTC.

This chain connects TRBV7-2 to TRBJ1-1; possibly TRBD1 for D (5 bases). Germline CDR1 and CDR2: SGHTA and FQGNSA. V lost 4 bases and J 6 bases, leaving 12 bases between the germline ends. This CDR3 has 13 amino acids. CDR3 protein: CASSSVVGAEAFF. CDR3 DNA: TGTGCCAGCAGCTCAGTGGTGGGGGCTGAAGCTTTCTTT. The complete variable domain, with remaining parts taken from reference TRBV7-2 and TRBJ1-1, reads GAGVSQSPSNKVTEKGKDVELRCDPISGHTALYWYRQSLGQGLEFLIYFQGNSAPDKSGLPSDRFSAERTGGSVSTLTIQRTQQEDSAVYLCASSSVVGAEAFFGQGTRLTVV.

The gene calls are TRBV27 and TRBJ1-1; TRBD1 matches at 11 bases. J lost 5 bases, V lost 1 base, and 6 bases had no gene match. There are 16 residues in the CDR3. CDR1 MNHEY and CDR2 SMNVEV come from the germline V gene (reference sequence). This chain's CDR3 is CASSLFPGQGGTEAFF. The CDR3 DNA sequence: TGTGCCAGCAGTTTATTTCCGGGACAGGGGGGTACTGAAGCTTTCTTT.

This sequence joins TRBV5-1 and TRBJ2-7; D not resolved. CDR3 length equals 14 residues. Germline V gene lookup returns CDR1 SGHRS and CDR2 YFSETQ. Trimming pared 2 bases from V and 2 bases from J, leaving 11 bases between. In DNA form, the CDR3 reads TGCGCCAGCAGCTTTGGTTCGAGGACCTACGAGCAGTACTTC. This gives the protein CASSFGSRTYEQYF.

V gene TRBV6-1 combines with J gene TRBJ2-6; no reliable D call. Trimming removed 7 bases from V and 0 bases from J, with 7 bases in between. CDR1 is MNHNS, CDR2 SASEGT, per germline. This CDR3 region has 14 residues. DNA for the CDR3: TGTGCCAGCAATCCCTTCTCTGGGGCCAACGTCCTGACTTTC. It is translated as CASNPFSGANVLTF.

The gene calls are TRBV19 and TRBJ1-1; the match to TRBD1 covers 8 bases. Trimming removed 7 bases from V and 1 base from J; junction bases left unmatched: 5. Looked up from germline, CDR1 is LNHDA and CDR2 is SQIVND (reference sequence). This CDR3 comprises 14 residues. CDR3 residues: CASIPDRGNTEAFF. The CDR3 DNA is TGTGCCAGTATCCCCGACAGGGGGAACACTGAAGCTTTCTTT.

The sample holds one count of this clone. This chain links TRBV20-1 with TRBJ1-3; D call uncertain. Germline CDR1 and CDR2: DFQATT and SNEGSKA (reference sequence). V lost 6 bases and J 4 bases, leaving 7 bases between the germline ends. The CDR3 consists of 11 residues. The CDR3 DNA reads as TGCAGTGCCTACGAAGGAAACACCATATATTTT. Translating it yields CSAYEGNTIYF.

This sequence joins TRBV7-8 and TRBJ1-1; TRBD1 aligns across 8 bases. Germline loops: CDR1 SGHVS, CDR2 FQNEAQ. This CDR3 region has 15 residues. With V trimmed by 7 bases and J by 0 bases, 7 bases remained unmatched. The CDR3 spells CASIRTGTMNTEAFF. CDR3 bases: TGTGCCAGCATTCGGACAGGGACTATGAACACTGAAGCTTTCTTT.

The chain couples TRBV29-1 to TRBJ1-2; tentative D call: TRBD1 (6 bases). This CDR3 region has 14 residues. Germline values: CDR1 SQVTM, CDR2 ANQGSEA. V was clipped by 6 bases and J by 4 bases, with 18 bases between them. CDR3 region: CSVTNPGDGYGYTF. The CDR3 nucleotides are TGCAGCGTCACAAATCCAGGGGACGGCTATGGCTACACCTTC.

V and J are TRBV11-2 and TRBJ2-7; TRBD2 matches 9 bases. V lost 5 bases, J lost 6 bases, and 8 bases stayed unmatched. The V gene's germline CDR1 is SGHAT and CDR2 FQNNGV. The CDR3 consists of 14 residues. The CDR3: CASSPAGGPVEQYF. Written as DNA, the CDR3 is TGTGCCAGCAGCCCAGCGGGGGGCCCGGTCGAGCAGTACTTC. Complete variable domain (other parts from reference TRBV11-2 and TRBJ2-7): EAGVAQSPRYKIIEKRQSVAFWCNPISGHATLYWYQQILGQGPKLLIQFQNNGVVDDSQLPKDRFSAERLKGVDSTLKIQPAKLEDSAVYLCASSPAGGPVEQYFGPGTRLTVT.

The chain carries TRBV11-2 and TRBJ1-1; D is perhaps TRBD1 (6 bases). Germline V gene data show CDR1 as SGHAT and CDR2 as FQNNGV. The CDR3 spans 13 residues. V gave up 3 bases and J gave up 4 bases, with 9 bases separating them. CDR3 bases: TGTGCCAGCAGCTTGGAGGGGGTCACTGAAGCTTTCTTT. Encoded protein: CASSLEGVTEAFF.

The chain combines TRBV19 with TRBJ1-4; D ambiguous. Germline lookup yields CDR1 LNHDA and CDR2 SQIVND (reference sequence). The CDR3 is 14 residues long. V lost 7 bases and J 0 bases, leaving 9 bases between the germline ends. CDR3 in amino acids: CASTRDATNEKLFF. The CDR3 DNA sequence: TGTGCCAGTACTAGAGATGCAACTAATGAAAAACTGTTTTTT.

The rearrangement links TRBV28 to TRBJ2-7, with unresolved D. The V and J ends lost 3 bases and 1 base respectively, with 13 bases between them. Germline CDR1 MDHEN, CDR2 SYDVKM. This CDR3 comprises 15 residues. The CDR3 spells CASSFGSLGSYEQYF. CDR3 bases: TGTGCCAGCAGTTTTGGCAGCCTGGGATCCTACGAGCAGTACTTC.

J is TRBJ1-1 and V is TRBV4-2; 10 nucleotides match TRBD1. The trim removed 1 base at V and 6 bases at J, leaving 5 bases unmatched. Germline lookup yields CDR1 LGHNA and CDR2 YNFKEQ. This CDR3 is built from 15 residues. The CDR3 DNA sequence: TGTGCCAGCAGCCAAGTGAAGGGACAGGGGCCTGAAGCTTTCTTT. Its translation: CASSQVKGQGPEAFF.

This clone was detected only once. The genes are TRBV7-6 and TRBJ1-5; D uncertain. The CDR3 sequence is 15 residues long. Germline CDR1 is SGHVS and CDR2 is FNYEAQ. Trimming took 4 bases from V and 4 from J, leaving 14 bases between them. CDR3 sequence (DNA): TGTGCCAGCAGCTCGTTCGACGGAGATAATCAGCCCCAGCATTTT. Encoded protein: CASSSFDGDNQPQHF.

The chain couples TRBV19 to TRBJ2-7; the D call may be TRBD1 or TRBD2 (6 bases each). V lost 6 bases to trimming and J lost 0 bases, with 15 bases between them. CDR3 length equals 15 residues. CDR1 is LNHDA and CDR2 is SQIVND in the germline V gene (reference sequence). As DNA, the CDR3 is TGTGCCAGTAGATCCGCGGGACACCTCTCCTACGAGCAGTACTTC. Its translation: CASRSAGHLSYEQYF.